The clone carrying this T cell receptor beta chain was seen at least ten times. These data originate in a study of T cells in Graves' hyperthyroidism and ophthalmopathy. The PBMCs had their origin in about 9.7 ml of fresh peripheral blood. There were TCR beta CDR3 regions amplified from RNA transcripts. First-round RT-PCR of the TCR CDR3 relied on the HTBI primer set. TCRdb passed the multiplex PCR reads through MiXCR, listing each CDR3 protein once. The table lists fewer than 350,000 distinct CDR3 sequences, about a sixth of them singletons. The CDR3 is made up of 11 amino acids. CDR1 is GTSNPN, CDR2 SVGIG, per germline (reference sequence).

This sequence was found in a woman in her 40s with Graves' ophthalmopathy. The specimen sequenced was blood. The genes are TRBV30 and TRBJ2-7; no definite D call. The CDR3: CAGKGTKEQYF. As DNA, the CDR3 is TGTGCAGGGAAGGGAACTAAAGAGCAGTACTTC.